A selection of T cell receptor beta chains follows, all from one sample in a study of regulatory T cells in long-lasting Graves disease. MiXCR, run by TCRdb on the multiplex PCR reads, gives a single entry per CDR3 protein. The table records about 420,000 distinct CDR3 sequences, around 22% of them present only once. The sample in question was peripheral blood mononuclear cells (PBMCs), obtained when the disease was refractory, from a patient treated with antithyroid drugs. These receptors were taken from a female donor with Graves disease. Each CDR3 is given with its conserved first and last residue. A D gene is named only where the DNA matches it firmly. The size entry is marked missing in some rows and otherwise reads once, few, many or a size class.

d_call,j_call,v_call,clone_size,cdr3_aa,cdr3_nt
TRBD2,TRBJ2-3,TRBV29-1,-,CSVALAEEQYF,TGCAGCGTCGCCCTAGCGGAGGAGCAGTATTTT
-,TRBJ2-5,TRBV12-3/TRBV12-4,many,CASGHNRKTQTQYF,TGTGCCAGCGGCCACAACCGGAAAACCCAGACCCAGTACTTC
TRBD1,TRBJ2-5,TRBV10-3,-,CAIKTSGTGQETQYF,TGTGCCATCAAAACTTCCGGGACAGGGCAAGAGACCCAGTACTTC
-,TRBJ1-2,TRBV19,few,CASRSVGGYTF,TGTGCCAGTAGGTCAGTCGGTGGCTACACCTTC
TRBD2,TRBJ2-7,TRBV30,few,CAWSKLAGGPYEQYF,TGTGCCTGGAGTAAACTAGCGGGAGGCCCCTACGAGCAGTACTTC
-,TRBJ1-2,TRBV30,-,CAWSGQLRGGYGYTF,TGTGCCTGGAGTGGCCAGCTTCGGGGCGGCTATGGCTACACCTTC
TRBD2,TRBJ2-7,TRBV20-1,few,CSASGLAGSPYEQYF,TGCAGTGCCTCGGGACTAGCGGGATCCCCCTACGAGCAGTACTTC
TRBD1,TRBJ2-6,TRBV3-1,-,CASSQGGQGRAGANVLTF,TGTGCCAGCAGCCAAGGGGGACAGGGAAGAGCTGGGGCCAACGTCCTGACTTTC
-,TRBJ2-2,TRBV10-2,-,CASSESNPTGELFF,TGCGCCAGCAGTGAGTCGAATCCGACCGGGGAGCTGTTTTTT
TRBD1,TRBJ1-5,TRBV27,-,CASSQDREYQPQHF,TGTGCCAGCAGCCAGGACAGGGAATATCAGCCCCAGCATTTT
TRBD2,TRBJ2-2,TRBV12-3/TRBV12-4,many,CASSGTSAGELFF,TGTGCCAGTAGCGGGACCTCCGCCGGGGAGCTGTTTTTT
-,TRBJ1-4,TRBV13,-,CASSQDQGAQKLFF,TGTGCCAGCAGCCAAGACCAAGGCGCCCAAAAACTGTTTTTT
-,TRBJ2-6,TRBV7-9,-,CASSLPEKHSGANVLTF,TGTGCCAGCAGCTTACCGGAGAAACACTCTGGGGCCAACGTCCTGACTTTC
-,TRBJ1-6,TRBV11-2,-,CASSFTTGGGSSYNSPLHF,TGTGCCAGCAGCTTCACTACCGGGGGGGGGAGCTCCTATAATTCACCCCTCCACTTT
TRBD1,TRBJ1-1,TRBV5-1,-,CASSLSRGVTEAFF,TGCGCCAGCAGCTTGTCCAGGGGGGTAACTGAAGCTTTCTTT
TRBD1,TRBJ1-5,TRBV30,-,CAWSVKQGPRSNQPQHF,TGTGCCTGGAGTGTGAAACAGGGGCCGAGGAGCAATCAGCCCCAGCATTTT
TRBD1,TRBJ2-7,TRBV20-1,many,CSALLTGQGPYEQYF,TGCAGCGCCCTCCTCACGGGACAGGGACCCTACGAGCAGTACTTC
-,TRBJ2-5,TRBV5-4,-,CASSLWASAQETQYF,TGTGCCAGCAGCTTGTGGGCTAGCGCGCAAGAGACCCAGTACTTC
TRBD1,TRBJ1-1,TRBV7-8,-,CASSARTGEGEAFF,TGTGCCAGCAGCGCCCGGACAGGGGAGGGCGAAGCTTTCTTT
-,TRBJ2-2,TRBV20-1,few,CSARPSRGEAGELFF,TGCAGTGCCAGACCCTCTCGGGGAGAGGCCGGGGAGCTGTTTTTT
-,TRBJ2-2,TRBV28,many,CASSSRVMDGELFF,TGTGCCAGCAGTTCCCGAGTAATGGACGGGGAGCTGTTTTTT
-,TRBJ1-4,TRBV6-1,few,CASSEPGGKLFF,TGTGCCAGCAGTGAGCCAGGAGGAAAACTGTTTTTT
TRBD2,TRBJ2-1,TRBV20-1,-,CSAVLAGDNEQFF,TGCAGTGCCGTTTTAGCGGGAGACAATGAGCAGTTCTTC
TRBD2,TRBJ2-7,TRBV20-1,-,CSASRKESGRPTYEQYF,TGCAGTGCTAGTCGGAAAGAAAGCGGGAGGCCCACCTACGAGCAGTACTTC
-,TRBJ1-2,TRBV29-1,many,CSVAGSSYGYTF,TGCAGCGTTGCGGGGAGCAGTTATGGCTACACCTTC
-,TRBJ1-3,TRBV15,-,CATSNRGVSSGNTIYF,TGTGCCACCAGCAACCGTGGTGTGAGCTCTGGAAACACCATATATTTT